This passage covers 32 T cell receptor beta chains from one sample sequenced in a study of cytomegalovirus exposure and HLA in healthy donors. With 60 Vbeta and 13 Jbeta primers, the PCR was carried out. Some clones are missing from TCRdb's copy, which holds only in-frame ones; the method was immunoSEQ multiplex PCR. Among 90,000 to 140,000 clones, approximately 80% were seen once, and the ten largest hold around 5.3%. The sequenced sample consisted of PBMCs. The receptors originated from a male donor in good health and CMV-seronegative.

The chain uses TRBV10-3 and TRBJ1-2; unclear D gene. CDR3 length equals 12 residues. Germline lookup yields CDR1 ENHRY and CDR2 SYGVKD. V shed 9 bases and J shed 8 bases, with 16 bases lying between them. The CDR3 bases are TGTGCCATAAGAGGCAATACGGAAGGCTACACCTTC. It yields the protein CAIRGNTEGYTF.

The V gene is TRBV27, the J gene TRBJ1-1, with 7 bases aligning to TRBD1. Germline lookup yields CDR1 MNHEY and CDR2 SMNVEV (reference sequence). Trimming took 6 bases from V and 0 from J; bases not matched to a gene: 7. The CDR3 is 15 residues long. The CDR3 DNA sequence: TGTGCCAGCAGGCGAAATACAGGGGTGAACACTGAAGCTTTCTTT. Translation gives CASRRNTGVNTEAFF.

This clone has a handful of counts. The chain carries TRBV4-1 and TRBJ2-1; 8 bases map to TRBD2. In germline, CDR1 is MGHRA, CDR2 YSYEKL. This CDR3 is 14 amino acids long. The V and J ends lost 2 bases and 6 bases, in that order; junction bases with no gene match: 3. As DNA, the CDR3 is TGCGCCAGCAGCCAACCCGGGACTAGCAATGAGCAGTTCTTC. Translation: CASSQPGTSNEQFF.

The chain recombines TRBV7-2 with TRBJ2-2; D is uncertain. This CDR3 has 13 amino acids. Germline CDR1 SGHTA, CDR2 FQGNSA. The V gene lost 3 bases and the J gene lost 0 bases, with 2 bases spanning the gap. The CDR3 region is CASSFSNTGELFF. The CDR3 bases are TGTGCCAGCAGCTTCTCGAACACCGGGGAGCTGTTTTTT.

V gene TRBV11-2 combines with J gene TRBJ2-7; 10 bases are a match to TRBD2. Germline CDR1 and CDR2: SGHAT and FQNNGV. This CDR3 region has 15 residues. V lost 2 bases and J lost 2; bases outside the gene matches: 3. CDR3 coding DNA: TGTGCCAGCAGCTTAACACTAGCGGGGACCTACGAGCAGTACTTC. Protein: CASSLTLAGTYEQYF.

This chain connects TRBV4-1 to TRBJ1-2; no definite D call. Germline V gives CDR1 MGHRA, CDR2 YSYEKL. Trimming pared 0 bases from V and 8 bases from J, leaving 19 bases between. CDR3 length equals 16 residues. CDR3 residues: CASSQDQIVGEYGYTF. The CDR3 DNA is TGCGCCAGCAGCCAAGATCAAATTGTCGGGGAATACGGCTACACCTTC.

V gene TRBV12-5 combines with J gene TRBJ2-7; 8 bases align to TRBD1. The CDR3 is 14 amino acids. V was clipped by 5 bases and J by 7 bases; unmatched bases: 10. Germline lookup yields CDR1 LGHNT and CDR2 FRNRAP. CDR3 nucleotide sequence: TGTGCTAGTGGTCCCGGACAGGGACGGAGGGAGCAGTACTTC. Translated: CASGPGQGRREQYF.

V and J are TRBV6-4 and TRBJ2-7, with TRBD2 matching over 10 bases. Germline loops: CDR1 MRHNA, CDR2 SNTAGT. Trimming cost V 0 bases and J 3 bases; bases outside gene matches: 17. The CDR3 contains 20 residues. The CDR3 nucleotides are TGTGCCAGCAGTGACTCCTGTAGCGGGAGGACCGCACTCCAACACTACGAGCAGTACTTC. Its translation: CASSDSCSGRTALQHYEQYF.

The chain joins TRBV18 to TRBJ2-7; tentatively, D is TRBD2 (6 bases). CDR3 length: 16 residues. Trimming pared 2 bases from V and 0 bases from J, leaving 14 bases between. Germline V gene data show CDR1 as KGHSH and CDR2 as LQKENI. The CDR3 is CASSPETRGTSYEQYF. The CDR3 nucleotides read TGTGCCAGCTCACCAGAAACCCGGGGGACCTCCTACGAGCAGTACTTC.

The CDR3 sequence: CASSVAVTSGSGNGELFF. As DNA, the CDR3 is TGTGCCAGCAGCGTAGCCGTGACTAGCGGGAGTGGGAACGGGGAGCTGTTTTTT. The rearrangement uses TRBV9 and TRBJ2-2; 12 bases are a match to TRBD2. CDR3 length equals 18 residues. Per the germline V gene, CDR1 is SGDLS and CDR2 is YYNGEE. V dropped 0 bases and J dropped 7; count of bases not matched to a gene: 10.

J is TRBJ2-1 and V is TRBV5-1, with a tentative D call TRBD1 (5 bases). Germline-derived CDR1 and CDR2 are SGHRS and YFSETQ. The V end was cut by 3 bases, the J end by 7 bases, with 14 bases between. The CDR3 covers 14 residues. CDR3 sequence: CASSSTTDSNEQFF. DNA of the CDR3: TGCGCCAGCAGCTCGACGACAGACTCGAATGAGCAGTTCTTC.

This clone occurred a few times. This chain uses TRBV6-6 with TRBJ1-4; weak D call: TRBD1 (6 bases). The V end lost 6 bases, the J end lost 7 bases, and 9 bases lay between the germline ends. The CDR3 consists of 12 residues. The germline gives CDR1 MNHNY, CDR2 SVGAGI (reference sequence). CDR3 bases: TGTGCCAGCAGGACAGGTGTTGAAAAACTGTTTTTT. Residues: CASRTGVEKLFF.

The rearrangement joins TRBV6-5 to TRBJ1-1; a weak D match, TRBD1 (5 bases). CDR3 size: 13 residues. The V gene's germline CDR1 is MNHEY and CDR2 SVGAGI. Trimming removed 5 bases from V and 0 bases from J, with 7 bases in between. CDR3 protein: CASSVGLNTEAFF. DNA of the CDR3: TGTGCCAGCAGTGTGGGGCTGAACACTGAAGCTTTCTTT.

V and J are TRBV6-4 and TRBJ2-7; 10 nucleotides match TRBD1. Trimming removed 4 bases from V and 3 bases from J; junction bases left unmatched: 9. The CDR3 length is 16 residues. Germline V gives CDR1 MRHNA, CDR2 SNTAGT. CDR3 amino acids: CASSAPRTGGVYEQYF. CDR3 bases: TGTGCCAGCAGTGCCCCCAGGACAGGGGGAGTCTACGAGCAGTACTTC.

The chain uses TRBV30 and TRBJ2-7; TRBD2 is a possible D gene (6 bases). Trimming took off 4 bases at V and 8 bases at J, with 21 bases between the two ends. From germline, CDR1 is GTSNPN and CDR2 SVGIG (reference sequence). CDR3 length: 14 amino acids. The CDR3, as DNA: TGTGCCTGGACCTGGGGGGAGCCAGCGACCAAGCAGTACTTC. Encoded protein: CAWTWGEPATKQYF.

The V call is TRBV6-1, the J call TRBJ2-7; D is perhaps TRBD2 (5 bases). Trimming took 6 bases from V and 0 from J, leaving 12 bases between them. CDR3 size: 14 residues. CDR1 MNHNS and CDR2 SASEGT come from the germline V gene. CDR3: CASSLDTSSYEQYF. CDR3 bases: TGTGCCAGCAGCCTCGACACTAGCTCCTACGAGCAGTACTTC.

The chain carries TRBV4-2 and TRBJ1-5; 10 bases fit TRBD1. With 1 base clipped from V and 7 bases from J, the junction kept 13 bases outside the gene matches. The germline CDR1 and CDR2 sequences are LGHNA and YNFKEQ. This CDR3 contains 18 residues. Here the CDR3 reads CASSQGLNGQGGGQPQHF. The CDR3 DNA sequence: TGTGCCAGCAGCCAAGGGCTGAACGGACAGGGGGGAGGCCAGCCCCAGCATTTT.

This CDR3 is CASSLASGANTGELFF. The CDR3 DNA is TGTGCCAGCAGCTTGGCTAGCGGGGCGAACACCGGGGAGCTGTTTTTT. The genes are TRBV7-9 and TRBJ2-2; 9 nucleotides line up with TRBD2. Germline CDR1 and CDR2: SEHNR and FQNEAQ (reference sequence). V trimming: 3 bases; J trimming: 0 bases; junction bases outside the gene matches: 2. This CDR3 comprises 16 residues.

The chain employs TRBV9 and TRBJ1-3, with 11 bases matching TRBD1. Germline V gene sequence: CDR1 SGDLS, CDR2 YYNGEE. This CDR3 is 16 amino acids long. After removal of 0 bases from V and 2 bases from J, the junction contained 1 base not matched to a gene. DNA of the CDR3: TGTGCCAGCAGCGTAGGGGACAGGGGGACTGGAAACACCATATATTTT. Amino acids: CASSVGDRGTGNTIYF.

This CDR3 reads CASSLQGGTEAFF. CDR3 bases: TGTGCCAGCAGCTTACAGGGAGGAACTGAAGCTTTCTTT. This chain joins TRBV7-3 and TRBJ1-1; weak D call: TRBD1 (5 bases). This CDR3 is built from 13 residues. Germline CDR1 SGHTA, CDR2 FQGTGA. With 2 bases removed from V and 5 bases from J, the gap between germline ends came to 9 bases.

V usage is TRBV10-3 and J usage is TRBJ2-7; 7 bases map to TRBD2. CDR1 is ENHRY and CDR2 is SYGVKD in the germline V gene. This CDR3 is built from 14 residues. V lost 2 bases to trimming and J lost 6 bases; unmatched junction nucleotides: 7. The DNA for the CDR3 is TGTGCCATCAGTGAGAAGGTGGGGAGGGGCGAGCAGTACTTC. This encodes CAISEKVGRGEQYF.

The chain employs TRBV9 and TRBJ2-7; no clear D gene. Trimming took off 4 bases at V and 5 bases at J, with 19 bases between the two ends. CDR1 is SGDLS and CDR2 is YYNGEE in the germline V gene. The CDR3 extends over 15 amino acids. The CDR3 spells CASSPRLEKSNEQYF. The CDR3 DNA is TGTGCCAGCAGCCCCCGGCTGGAGAAATCCAACGAGCAGTACTTC.

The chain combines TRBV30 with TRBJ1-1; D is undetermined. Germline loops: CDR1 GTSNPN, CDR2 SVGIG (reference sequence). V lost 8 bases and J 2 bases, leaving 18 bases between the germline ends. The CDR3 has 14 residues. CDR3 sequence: CADRRRIENTEAFF. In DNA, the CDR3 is TGTGCCGATAGGCGGCGGATTGAAAACACTGAAGCTTTCTTT.

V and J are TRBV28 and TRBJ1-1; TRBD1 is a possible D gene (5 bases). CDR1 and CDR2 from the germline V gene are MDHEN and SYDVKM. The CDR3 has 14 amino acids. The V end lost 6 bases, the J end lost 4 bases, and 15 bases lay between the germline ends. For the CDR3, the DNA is TGTGCCAGCAGGCTACTTCAGGGTGGCACTGAAGCTTTCTTT. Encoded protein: CASRLLQGGTEAFF. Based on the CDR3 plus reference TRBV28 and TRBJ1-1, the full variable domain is DVKVTQSSRYLVKRTGEKVFLECVQDMDHENMFWYRQDPGLGLRLIYFSYDVKMKEKGDIPEGYSVSREKKERFSLILESASTNQTSMYLCASRLLQGGTEAFFGQGTRLTVV.

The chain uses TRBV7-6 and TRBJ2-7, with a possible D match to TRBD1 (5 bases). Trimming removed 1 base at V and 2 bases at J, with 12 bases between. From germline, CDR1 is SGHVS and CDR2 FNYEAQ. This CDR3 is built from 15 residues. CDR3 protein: CASSLGQGLTYEQYF. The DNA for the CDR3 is TGTGCCAGCAGCTTAGGGCAGGGCTTAACCTACGAGCAGTACTTC.

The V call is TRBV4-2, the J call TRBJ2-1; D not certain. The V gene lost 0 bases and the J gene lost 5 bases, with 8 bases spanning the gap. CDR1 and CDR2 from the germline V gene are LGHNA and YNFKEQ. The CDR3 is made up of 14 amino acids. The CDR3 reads CASSQDGPDNEQFF. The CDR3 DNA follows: TGTGCCAGCAGCCAAGATGGCCCCGACAATGAGCAGTTCTTC.

CDR3 protein: CASSINQVPNEQFF. In DNA, the CDR3 is TGTGCCAGTAGTATTAATCAGGTCCCCAATGAGCAGTTCTTC. The rearrangement joins TRBV19 to TRBJ2-1; D unresolved. V was cut by 3 bases and J by 6 bases, with 12 bases left in between. In germline, CDR1 is LNHDA, CDR2 SQIVND (reference sequence). The CDR3 covers 14 residues. The complete variable domain, with remaining parts taken from reference TRBV19 and TRBJ2-1, reads DGGITQSPKYLFRKEGQNVTLSCEQNLNHDAMYWYRQDPGQGLRLIYYSQIVNDFQKGDIAEGYSVSREKKESFPLTVTSAQKNPTAFYLCASSINQVPNEQFFGPGTRLTVL.

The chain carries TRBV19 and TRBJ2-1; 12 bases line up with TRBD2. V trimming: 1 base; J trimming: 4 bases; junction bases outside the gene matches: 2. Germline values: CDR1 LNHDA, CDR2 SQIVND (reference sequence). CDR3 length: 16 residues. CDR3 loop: CASSIAGLAGYNEQFF. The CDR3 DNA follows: TGTGCCAGTAGTATAGCCGGACTAGCGGGATACAATGAGCAGTTCTTC.

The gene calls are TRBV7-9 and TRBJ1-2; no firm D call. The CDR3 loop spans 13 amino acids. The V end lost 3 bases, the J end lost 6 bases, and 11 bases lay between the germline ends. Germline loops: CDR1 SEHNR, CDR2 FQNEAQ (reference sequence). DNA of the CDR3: TGTGCCAGCAGCTTCGTGTCCGGGGATGGCTACACCTTC. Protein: CASSFVSGDGYTF.

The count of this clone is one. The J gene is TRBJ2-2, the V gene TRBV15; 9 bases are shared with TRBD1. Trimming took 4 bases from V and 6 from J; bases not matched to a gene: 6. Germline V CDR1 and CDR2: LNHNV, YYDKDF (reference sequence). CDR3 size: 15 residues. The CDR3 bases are TGTGCCACCAGCAACAGGGGGCCGTTTGCCGGGGAGCTGTTTTTT. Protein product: CATSNRGPFAGELFF.

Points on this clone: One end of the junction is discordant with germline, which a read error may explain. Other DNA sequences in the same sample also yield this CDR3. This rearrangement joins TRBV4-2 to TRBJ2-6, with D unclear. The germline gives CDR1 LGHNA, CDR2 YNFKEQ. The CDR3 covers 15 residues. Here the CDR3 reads CASSPQVSGANVLTF. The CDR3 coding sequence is TGTGCTAGCAGCCCTCAGGTATCTGGGGCCAACGTCCTGACTTTC.

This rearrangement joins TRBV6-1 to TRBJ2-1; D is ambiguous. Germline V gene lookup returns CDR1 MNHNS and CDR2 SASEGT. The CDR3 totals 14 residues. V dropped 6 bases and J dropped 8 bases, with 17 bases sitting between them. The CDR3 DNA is TGTGCCAGCAGCCCTCCGGCTGACACAGATGAGCAGTTCTTC. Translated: CASSPPADTDEQFF.